The rows below give T cell receptor beta chains drawn from one sample of a study of blood T cells in healthy people across ages. TCRdb re-called the 5' RACE reads with MiXCR, one entry per CDR3 protein. The sample consists of over a million distinct CDR3 sequences, roughly 60% of them appearing once. The material sequenced was blood. The receptors stem from a man between 18 and 35 years old in good health. Each CDR3 is given with its conserved first and last residue. The order of the fields is J gene, clone size, D gene, V gene, CDR3 DNA, CDR3 protein. The D gene is left open where the match is weak. The size of a clone is reported for some rows only, either as once, few or many, or as a class for expanded clones.

j_gene: TRBJ2-7; abundance: -; d_gene: TRBD1; v_gene: TRBV4-2; CDR3nt: TGTGCCAGCAGCCCCCGGGGGGACAGGGGATCCTACGAGCAGTACTTC; CDR3aa: CASSPRGDRGSYEQYF
j_gene: TRBJ1-1; abundance: -; d_gene: -; v_gene: TRBV4-1; CDR3nt: TGCGCCAGCAGCCAAGATCGGAAGGGGACCCTAAACACTGAAGCTTTCTTT; CDR3aa: CASSQDRKGTLNTEAFF
j_gene: TRBJ2-1; abundance: few; d_gene: TRBD1; v_gene: TRBV27; CDR3nt: TGTGCCAGCAGCTCGAGACAGGGAGCTCCCTCCTACAATGAGCAGTTCTTC; CDR3aa: CASSSRQGAPSYNEQFF
j_gene: TRBJ2-7; abundance: -; d_gene: -; v_gene: TRBV3-1; CDR3nt: TGTGCCAGCAGCCCTAGGGGGGCGGGAGTTCAGTACGAGCAGTACTTC; CDR3aa: CASSPRGAGVQYEQYF
j_gene: TRBJ1-6; abundance: -; d_gene: TRBD1; v_gene: TRBV29-1; CDR3nt: TGCAGCGCCGGGACAGGGGGGGACAATTCACCCCTCCACTTT; CDR3aa: CSAGTGGDNSPLHF
j_gene: TRBJ2-1; abundance: -; d_gene: -; v_gene: TRBV7-2; CDR3nt: TGTGCCAGCAGCTTGACGTTGGAGACCCAGTTCTTC; CDR3aa: CASSLTLETQFF
j_gene: TRBJ1-2; abundance: -; d_gene: -; v_gene: TRBV2; CDR3nt: TGTGCCAGCAAACCGACTTACTATGGCTACACCTTC; CDR3aa: CASKPTYYGYTF
j_gene: TRBJ2-7; abundance: -; d_gene: -; v_gene: TRBV7-2; CDR3nt: TGTGCCAGCAGCTTAGTATCACAGGGATCCTACGAGCAGTACTTC; CDR3aa: CASSLVSQGSYEQYF
j_gene: TRBJ2-5; abundance: -; d_gene: -; v_gene: TRBV29-1; CDR3nt: TGCAGCGTTGCCGGACAATTGGTGGAGACCCAGTACTTC; CDR3aa: CSVAGQLVETQYF
j_gene: TRBJ2-1; abundance: -; d_gene: TRBD1; v_gene: TRBV29-1; CDR3nt: TGCAGCGCCGAAAGGACAGGAGATGTGTTTGCGGATGAGCAGTTCTTC; CDR3aa: CSAERTGDVFADEQFF
j_gene: TRBJ1-4; abundance: -; d_gene: -; v_gene: TRBV9; CDR3nt: TGTGCCAGCAGCGTAGCTTCTTCAGGGGCCGCCAATGAAAAACTGTTTTTT; CDR3aa: CASSVASSGAANEKLFF
j_gene: TRBJ2-1; abundance: -; d_gene: -; v_gene: TRBV25-1; CDR3nt: TGTGCCAGTAGTGAATATGCTCGGACCAGCTCCTACAATGAGCAGTTCTTC; CDR3aa: CASSEYARTSSYNEQFF
j_gene: TRBJ1-6; abundance: few; d_gene: TRBD1; v_gene: TRBV20-1; CDR3nt: TGCAGTGCTATCGTCGTCGGGAGGGACAGTAATTCACCCCTCCACTTT; CDR3aa: CSAIVVGRDSNSPLHF
j_gene: TRBJ2-7; abundance: -; d_gene: -; v_gene: TRBV6-1; CDR3nt: TGTGCCAGCAGTGAAGCTAGACGGGTGGACGAGCAGTACTTC; CDR3aa: CASSEARRVDEQYF
j_gene: TRBJ1-4; abundance: -; d_gene: -; v_gene: TRBV25-1; CDR3nt: TGTGCCAGCAGTGGACCCCGGGGAGCTAATGAAAAACTGTTTTTT; CDR3aa: CASSGPRGANEKLFF
j_gene: TRBJ2-1; abundance: -; d_gene: -; v_gene: TRBV20-1; CDR3nt: TGCAGTGCTAGAGATTCGGGCTATGAGCAGTTCTTC; CDR3aa: CSARDSGYEQFF
j_gene: TRBJ2-7; abundance: -; d_gene: -; v_gene: TRBV4-3; CDR3nt: TGCGCCAGCAGCCAAGATAAGGAACATTGGAGGACAGAGCAGTACTTC; CDR3aa: CASSQDKEHWRTEQYF
j_gene: TRBJ1-2; abundance: few; d_gene: -; v_gene: TRBV7-6; CDR3nt: TGTGCCAGCAGCTCCCTCGCAAGTGGCTACACCTTC; CDR3aa: CASSSLASGYTF
j_gene: TRBJ2-3; abundance: -; d_gene: TRBD2; v_gene: TRBV3-1; CDR3nt: TGTGCCAGCAGCCAAGTAGTAGCGGGAGGCCCTACCACTAGCACAGATACGCAGTATTTT; CDR3aa: CASSQVVAGGPTTSTDTQYF
j_gene: TRBJ2-7; abundance: -; d_gene: TRBD1; v_gene: TRBV29-1; CDR3nt: TGCAGCGTTGCCGGCTTCCGAGACAGGGCATACGAGCAGTACTTC; CDR3aa: CSVAGFRDRAYEQYF
j_gene: TRBJ2-1; abundance: -; d_gene: -; v_gene: TRBV6-5; CDR3nt: TGTGCCAGCACCAACGAGGGACGGCAGTTCTTC; CDR3aa: CASTNEGRQFF
j_gene: TRBJ2-1; abundance: once; d_gene: -; v_gene: TRBV20-1; CDR3nt: TGCAGTGCTACAGACCGGGGGATATTTGATGAGCAGTTCTTC; CDR3aa: CSATDRGIFDEQFF
j_gene: TRBJ1-1; abundance: -; d_gene: TRBD1; v_gene: TRBV7-9; CDR3nt: TGTGCCAGCAGCTTAGGTGGGACAGGAGTAAGGACTGAAGCTTTCTTT; CDR3aa: CASSLGGTGVRTEAFF
j_gene: TRBJ2-5; abundance: -; d_gene: -; v_gene: TRBV10-2; CDR3nt: TGCGCCAGCAGTGACCCCTACTCAGGGGCGCGGGGTGAGACCCAGTACTTC; CDR3aa: CASSDPYSGARGETQYF
j_gene: TRBJ1-2; abundance: few; d_gene: -; v_gene: TRBV7-9; CDR3nt: TGTGCCAGCAGCAGCCCGGGACGGAGCTATGGCTACACCTTC; CDR3aa: CASSSPGRSYGYTF
j_gene: TRBJ1-2; abundance: once; d_gene: -; v_gene: TRBV18; CDR3nt: TGTGCCAGCTCACTGACGGACGGGGGAGCATTCTATGGCTACACCTTC; CDR3aa: CASSLTDGGAFYGYTF
j_gene: TRBJ2-2; abundance: once; d_gene: -; v_gene: TRBV12-3/TRBV12-4; CDR3nt: TGTGCCAGCAGTGTGGGGCGAAGCGCTCAAACCGGGGAGCTGTTTTTT; CDR3aa: CASSVGRSAQTGELFF
j_gene: TRBJ1-2; abundance: -; d_gene: -; v_gene: TRBV29-1; CDR3nt: TGCAGCGTTGAGGCCAGAACCTATGGCTACACCTTC; CDR3aa: CSVEARTYGYTF
j_gene: TRBJ2-1; abundance: -; d_gene: TRBD2; v_gene: TRBV10-3; CDR3nt: TGTGCCATCAGTGGGGAACTAGCGGGAGGGGATGAGCAGTTCTTC; CDR3aa: CAISGELAGGDEQFF
j_gene: TRBJ1-4; abundance: few; d_gene: TRBD1; v_gene: TRBV28; CDR3nt: TGTGCCAGCAGTTCCTGGACAGGGGGCGATGAAAAACTGTTTTTT; CDR3aa: CASSSWTGGDEKLFF
j_gene: TRBJ2-5; abundance: -; d_gene: TRBD2; v_gene: TRBV7-9; CDR3nt: TGTGCCAGCAGCTCTGACTCCCTGGGAGGGATCCAGTACTTC; CDR3aa: CASSSDSLGGIQYF
j_gene: TRBJ1-1; abundance: -; d_gene: TRBD1; v_gene: TRBV20-1; CDR3nt: TGCAGTGCTAGAGGGACAGGGGGGCCAAACACTGAAGCTTTCTTT; CDR3aa: CSARGTGGPNTEAFF
j_gene: TRBJ2-4; abundance: -; d_gene: -; v_gene: TRBV4-1; CDR3nt: TGCGCCAGCAGCCAGCCTCGGCTGGGCTACATTCAGTACTTC; CDR3aa: CASSQPRLGYIQYF
j_gene: TRBJ2-6; abundance: few; d_gene: TRBD1; v_gene: TRBV13; CDR3nt: TGTGCCAGCAGCTTAAACACAGGGGGACTCTCTGGGGCCAACGTCCTGACTTTC; CDR3aa: CASSLNTGGLSGANVLTF
j_gene: TRBJ1-2; abundance: -; d_gene: -; v_gene: TRBV28; CDR3nt: TGTGCCAGCAGTCTTCTCGGCCAGCCCAACTATGGCTACACCTTC; CDR3aa: CASSLLGQPNYGYTF
j_gene: TRBJ2-7; abundance: few; d_gene: -; v_gene: TRBV7-2; CDR3nt: TGTGCCAGCAGCTTAGATTCTGACGAGCAGTACTTC; CDR3aa: CASSLDSDEQYF
j_gene: TRBJ2-7; abundance: -; d_gene: TRBD2; v_gene: TRBV20-1; CDR3nt: TGCAGCGCAACTCCTAGCGGGGGGGTCTACGAGCAGTACTTC; CDR3aa: CSATPSGGVYEQYF
j_gene: TRBJ2-1; abundance: -; d_gene: TRBD2; v_gene: TRBV29-1; CDR3nt: TGCAGCGTTGGCCCCACGACTAGCGGGAGAGGCAATGAGCAGTTCTTC; CDR3aa: CSVGPTTSGRGNEQFF
j_gene: TRBJ2-1; abundance: -; d_gene: -; v_gene: TRBV20-1; CDR3nt: TGCAGTGCTAGAAGAGGGGACTCCCTCCTCAATGAGCAGTTCTTC; CDR3aa: CSARRGDSLLNEQFF
j_gene: TRBJ2-7; abundance: -; d_gene: TRBD2; v_gene: TRBV4-3; CDR3nt: TGCGCCAGCAGCCAAGAGAAACTAGCGGTCTACGAGCAGTACTTC; CDR3aa: CASSQEKLAVYEQYF
j_gene: TRBJ2-1; abundance: -; d_gene: -; v_gene: TRBV5-5; CDR3nt: TGTGCCAGCAGTTTCCGCGGTGCAGGGGTCAATGAGCAGTTCTTC; CDR3aa: CASSFRGAGVNEQFF
j_gene: TRBJ2-5; abundance: -; d_gene: TRBD1; v_gene: TRBV7-9; CDR3nt: TGTGCCAGCAGCCGCGGACAGGGGATAGAGACCCAGTACTTC; CDR3aa: CASSRGQGIETQYF
j_gene: TRBJ2-1; abundance: -; d_gene: -; v_gene: TRBV6-5; CDR3nt: TGTGGAACGACCCGGGGGATCGAGCAGTTCTTC; CDR3aa: CGTTRGIEQFF
j_gene: TRBJ1-1; abundance: -; d_gene: -; v_gene: TRBV24-1; CDR3nt: TGTGCCACTTCGACCGGACGGCTGAACACTGAAGCTTTCTTT; CDR3aa: CATSTGRLNTEAFF
j_gene: TRBJ2-1; abundance: few; d_gene: TRBD1; v_gene: TRBV6-4; CDR3nt: TGTGCCAGCAGTGAGATCGGGACAGAAGGATACAATGAGCAGTTCTTC; CDR3aa: CASSEIGTEGYNEQFF
j_gene: TRBJ2-7; abundance: -; d_gene: TRBD1; v_gene: TRBV2; CDR3nt: TGTGCCAGCAGTGTCAGGGGGTTTTCCTACGAGCAGTACTTC; CDR3aa: CASSVRGFSYEQYF